One and the same sample provided the 26 T cell receptor beta chains below, sequenced in a study of regulatory dendritic cells for organ transplantation. Data came from immunoSEQ multiplex PCR; TCRdb stores just in-frame clones and leaves some out. The data show 26,000 or so clones, roughly 80% seen once. The sample taken for sequencing was naive CD4+ T cells from blood. Described subset: CD45RA+ naive T cells. Receptor source: a human donor in good health.

The chain recombines TRBV10-3 with TRBJ1-1; 10 bases agree with TRBD1. The CDR3 length is 16 residues. J was trimmed by 0 bases and V by 1 base; bases with no gene match: 2. Germline assignment: CDR1 ENHRY and CDR2 SYGVKD. The CDR3 DNA sequence: TGTGCCATCAGTGAGTACGGGACAGGGGTGAACACTGAAGCTTTCTTT. Translated, it gives CAISEYGTGVNTEAFF.

The chain joins TRBV11-2 to TRBJ2-5; TRBD1 agrees at 7 bases. This CDR3 has 13 residues. Looked up from germline, CDR1 is SGHAT and CDR2 is FQNNGV. The junction had 3 bases not matched to a gene; V was cut back by 3 bases and J by 5 bases. In DNA form, the CDR3 reads TGTGCCAGCAGCTTCGACAGGGAGGAGACCCAGTACTTC. Amino acids: CASSFDREETQYF.

The chain combines TRBV7-3 with TRBJ2-3, with unresolved D. The germline V and J ends were trimmed by 5 bases and 4 bases, with 19 bases remaining between them. This CDR3 is built from 16 residues. Germline loops: CDR1 SGHTA, CDR2 FQGTGA. As DNA, the CDR3 is TGTGCCAGCAGCGCCACAGCATCTCTGGGTCCAGATACGCAGTATTTT. This translates into CASSATASLGPDTQYF.

In regard to this clone: Compared with germline, one end of the junction differs, possibly owing to a read error. The chain has TRBV7-7 and TRBJ2-5; 7 bases match TRBD2. Germline assignment: CDR1 SSHAT and CDR2 FNYEAQ (reference sequence). The CDR3 runs 15 residues. The CDR3 DNA is TGTGCTAGCAGCCTAGGCGGGGGTTACCAAGAGACCCAGTACTTC. Translated, it gives CASSLGGGYQETQYF.

V and J are TRBV18 and TRBJ1-5; no clear D. This CDR3 has 16 amino acids. V was cut by 3 bases and J by 2 bases, with 14 bases left in between. The V gene's germline CDR1 is KGHSH and CDR2 LQKENI. DNA of the CDR3: TGTGCCAGCTCACCGTCCTCGGGTGGTGGCAATCAGCCCCAGCATTTT. Protein sequence: CASSPSSGGGNQPQHF.

The gene calls are TRBV18 and TRBJ2-3; D is possibly TRBD2 (6 bases). Germline V gene sequence: CDR1 KGHSH, CDR2 LQKENI. Trimming took 2 bases from V and 0 from J, leaving 15 bases between them. The CDR3 length is 17 residues. Here the CDR3 reads CASSPGIAAPSTDTQYF. CDR3 DNA sequence: TGTGCCAGCTCACCAGGGATAGCGGCGCCGAGCACAGATACGCAGTATTTT.

The chain has TRBV7-3 and TRBJ2-7, with D possibly matching TRBD2 (5 bases). Between the trimmed V and J ends, which lost 1 base and 1 base, there was a span of 8 bases. The CDR3 consists of 14 residues. Germline values: CDR1 SGHTA, CDR2 FQGTGA. This CDR3 reads CASSLRGDSYEQYF. The CDR3 nucleotides are TGTGCCAGCAGCTTAAGGGGAGATTCCTACGAGCAGTACTTC.

This chain joins TRBV25-1 and TRBJ1-3; D call uncertain. The CDR3 consists of 14 residues. Trimming pared 9 bases from V and 0 bases from J, leaving 12 bases between. Looked up from germline, CDR1 is MGHDK and CDR2 is SYGVNS. The CDR3 loop is CASSLPGSGNTIYF. The CDR3 nucleotides read TGTGCCAGTAGCCTCCCGGGCTCTGGAAACACCATATATTTT.

This chain uses TRBV11-3 with TRBJ1-6; 12 nucleotides match TRBD1. V lost 3 bases, J lost 7 bases, and 4 bases stayed unmatched. Looked up from germline, CDR1 is SGHNT and CDR2 is YENEEA. The length of the CDR3 is 16 residues. The DNA of the CDR3 is TGTGCCAGCAGCTTGGGACAGGGGGCTGTAAATTCACCCCTCCACTTT. Protein: CASSLGQGAVNSPLHF.

The chain combines TRBV5-1 with TRBJ2-2; D might be TRBD1 (5 bases). Trimming removed 4 bases from V and 4 bases from J, with 14 bases in between. Germline-derived CDR1 and CDR2 are SGHRS and YFSETQ. This CDR3 region has 15 residues. CDR3 sequence: CASSPDSLGTGELFF. The CDR3 coding sequence is TGCGCCAGCAGCCCAGACAGTCTGGGCACCGGGGAGCTGTTTTTT.

This clone was observed once. The chain uses TRBV9 and TRBJ1-4; a possible D gene is TRBD1 (6 bases). Germline values: CDR1 SGDLS, CDR2 YYNGEE. This CDR3 is built from 16 residues. V was shortened by 3 bases and J by 5 bases, with 17 bases between the two germline ends. The CDR3 sequence: CASSARPGEPNEKLFF. Written as DNA, the CDR3 is TGTGCCAGCAGCGCGCGCCCAGGGGAGCCGAATGAAAAACTGTTTTTT.

This clone was detected once. This chain uses TRBV6-4 with TRBJ1-4, with 7 bases lining up with TRBD1. CDR1 MRHNA and CDR2 SNTAGT come from the germline V gene. This CDR3 contains 15 residues. V shed 4 bases and J 5 bases; nucleotides not matched to a gene: 7. CDR3 protein: CASSALGQRNEKLFF. The CDR3 coding sequence is TGTGCCAGCAGTGCCCTGGGACAGAGAAATGAAAAACTGTTTTTT.

The rearrangement uses TRBV18 and TRBJ2-1; D is possibly TRBD2 (6 bases). This CDR3 has 17 residues. V lost 0 bases and J lost 6, with 18 bases in between. Looked up from germline, CDR1 is KGHSH and CDR2 is LQKENI. The CDR3: CASSPPAGSDLSNEQFF. CDR3 bases: TGTGCCAGCTCACCACCGGCGGGGTCCGATCTCAGCAATGAGCAGTTCTTC.

The rearrangement links TRBV6-5 to TRBJ1-2, with 7 positions matching TRBD1. Trimming took 0 bases from V and 5 from J; bases not matched to a gene: 9. The CDR3 spans 16 residues. The germline V gene has CDR1 MNHEY and CDR2 SVGAGI. The CDR3 region is CASSYSRGQFLYGYTF. The CDR3 region has the DNA TGTGCCAGCAGTTACTCGAGGGGGCAGTTTTTATATGGCTACACCTTC.

The gene calls are TRBV5-4 and TRBJ2-2, with 7 nucleotides matching TRBD2. The germline V gene encodes CDR1 SGHNT and CDR2 YYREEE (reference sequence). Trimming at V came to 4 bases and at J to 4 bases, leaving 10 bases not matched to a gene. The length of the CDR3 is 16 residues. The CDR3 nucleotides read TGTGCCAGCAGCCCTGGAGGCATAGCGGGCACCGGGGAGCTGTTTTTT. This codes for CASSPGGIAGTGELFF.

J is TRBJ1-2 and V is TRBV5-1, with 12 bases identical to TRBD1. The CDR3 covers 15 residues. V lost 3 bases and J lost 6; bases outside the gene matches: 6. The germline CDR1 and CDR2 sequences are SGHRS and YFSETQ. CDR3 nucleotides: TGCGCCAGCAGCTCCCCGGGACAGGGGGCTGATGGCTACACCTTC. Encoded protein: CASSSPGQGADGYTF.

The rearrangement uses TRBV5-8 and TRBJ1-2, with unresolved D. Germline CDR1 SGHTS, CDR2 YDEGEE. The CDR3 is made up of 12 amino acids. Trimming stripped 7 bases from V and 4 bases from J, with 11 bases between. DNA for the CDR3: TGTGCCAGCTTTTTGCACTCCTATGGCTACACCTTC. Translated, it gives CASFLHSYGYTF. Looking up the rest from reference TRBV5-8 and TRBJ1-2 gives the full variable domain: EAGVTQSPTHLIKTRGQQATLRCSPISGHTSVYWYQQALGLGLQFLLWYDEGEERNRGNFPPRFSGRQFPNYSSELNVNALELEDSALYLCASFLHSYGYTFGSGTRLTVV.

This clone was detected only once. The chain is built from TRBV9 and TRBJ1-5; D is unclear. CDR3 length: 15 amino acids. Trimming took 0 bases from V and 4 from J, leaving 11 bases between them. CDR1 SGDLS and CDR2 YYNGEE come from the germline V gene. The CDR3 DNA sequence: TGTGCCAGCAGCGTAGGACCCACAGTGAATCAGCCCCAGCATTTT. It translates to CASSVGPTVNQPQHF.

The chain links TRBV2 to TRBJ1-5, with D tentatively TRBD1 (5 bases). The CDR3 is 15 amino acids. CDR1 and CDR2 (germline): SNHLY, FYNNEI. The V gene lost 0 bases and the J gene lost 2 bases, with 8 bases spanning the gap. This CDR3 is CASSEARVGNQPQHF. The CDR3 DNA reads as TGTGCCAGCAGTGAAGCCAGGGTTGGCAATCAGCCCCAGCATTTT.

In its sample, this clone was seen once. The chain combines TRBV5-4 with TRBJ2-3; 8 bases map to TRBD1. CDR1 and CDR2 from the germline V gene are SGHNT and YYREEE (reference sequence). There are 14 residues in the CDR3. The trim removed 4 bases at V and 4 bases at J, leaving 5 bases unmatched. The CDR3 loop reads CASSARTGPDTQYF. The CDR3 DNA sequence: TGTGCCAGCAGCGCACGGACAGGGCCAGATACGCAGTATTTT. Looking up the rest from reference TRBV5-4 and TRBJ2-3 gives the full variable domain: ETGVTQSPTHLIKTRGQQVTLRCSSQSGHNTVSWYQQALGQGPQFIFQYYREEENGRGNFPPRFSGLQFPNYSSELNVNALELDDSALYLCASSARTGPDTQYFGPGTRLTVL.

The gene calls are TRBV21-1 and TRBJ1-2. TRBV21-1 is an annotated pseudogene. The CDR3 is made up of 13 amino acids. CDR3 sequence reads: CASSQSERYGYTF. For the CDR3, the DNA is TGTGCCAGCAGCCAAAGCGAGAGGTATGGCTACACCTTC.

CDR3 residues: CASSLGEGAYEQYF. The CDR3 DNA sequence: TGTGCCAGCAGCTTAGGGGAGGGGGCCTACGAGCAGTACTTC. The chain recombines TRBV7-9 with TRBJ2-7; TRBD2 might be the D (7 bases). In germline, CDR1 is SEHNR, CDR2 FQNEAQ (reference sequence). V lost 1 base and J 2 bases, leaving 9 bases between the germline ends. The CDR3 runs to 14 residues.

This clone was found a few times. CDR3 sequence reads: CAIRGEGSGEYF. The DNA of the CDR3 is TGTGCCATCAGGGGGGAGGGCTCCGGGGAGTACTTC. V is TRBV10-3 and J is TRBJ2-7, with 7 bases that match TRBD2. Germline assignment: CDR1 ENHRY and CDR2 SYGVKD. The V and J ends lost 6 bases and 11 bases, in that order; junction bases with no gene match: 10. The CDR3 contains 12 residues.

The chain links TRBV18 to TRBJ2-2, with 9 bases fitting TRBD1. Germline V gene lookup returns CDR1 KGHSH and CDR2 LQKENI. The CDR3 length is 15 residues. With 5 bases clipped from V and 1 base from J, the junction kept 2 bases outside the gene matches. The CDR3 bases are TGTGCCAGCTCATACAGGGGGCTGAACACCGGGGAGCTGTTTTTT. It translates to CASSYRGLNTGELFF.

This rearrangement joins TRBV7-2 to TRBJ1-6, with D tentatively TRBD1 (6 bases). The CDR3 is 16 amino acids. The V gene lost 2 bases and the J gene lost 10 bases, with 18 bases spanning the gap. Germline V lookup: CDR1 SGHTA, CDR2 FQGNSA. CDR3 sequence: CASSLSPTRGGSPLHF. The CDR3, as DNA: TGTGCCAGCAGCTTATCACCGACCCGGGGGGGCTCACCCCTCCACTTT. The full variable domain, in which reference TRBV7-2 and TRBJ1-6 provide the parts outside the CDR3, is GAGVSQSPSNKVTEKGKDVELRCDPISGHTALYWYRQSLGQGLEFLIYFQGNSAPDKSGLPSDRFSAERTGGSVSTLTIQRTQQEDSAVYLCASSLSPTRGGSPLHFGNGTRLTVT.

The chain joins TRBV2 to TRBJ2-3, with unresolved D. V lost 4 bases, J lost 9 bases, and 14 bases lay in between. This CDR3 region has 13 residues. The V gene's germline CDR1 is SNHLY and CDR2 FYNNEI. The CDR3 loop is CASSALLGETQYF. CDR3 nucleotides: TGTGCCAGCAGTGCCCTGCTAGGAGAAACGCAGTATTTT.